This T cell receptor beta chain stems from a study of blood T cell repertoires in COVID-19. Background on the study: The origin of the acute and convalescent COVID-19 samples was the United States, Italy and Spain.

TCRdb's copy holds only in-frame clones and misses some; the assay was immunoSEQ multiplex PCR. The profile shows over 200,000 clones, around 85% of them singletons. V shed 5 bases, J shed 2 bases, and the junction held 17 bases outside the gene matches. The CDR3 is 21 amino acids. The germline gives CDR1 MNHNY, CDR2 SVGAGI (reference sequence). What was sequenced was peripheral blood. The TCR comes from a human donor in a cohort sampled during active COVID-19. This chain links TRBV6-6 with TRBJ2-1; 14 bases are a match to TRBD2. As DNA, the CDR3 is TGTGCCAGCAGTCGGAGGTCCGGGACTAGCGGGAGAGGTTTGCCCTACAATGAGCAGTTCTTC. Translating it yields CASSRRSGTSGRGLPYNEQFF.